This T cell receptor beta chain was obtained from a study of OX40 agonist ivuxolimab in advanced cancers. Assay: immunoSEQ multiplex PCR; the TCRdb copy retains only in-frame clones and omits some. Here the sample spans about 150,000 clones, around 94% being singletons. CDR3 length equals 14 residues. The ends were cut back, 7 bases at V and 6 bases at J, with 18 bases in the middle. CDR1 and CDR2 (germline): MDHEN, SYDVKM. Sampled blood was obtained at baseline, cycle 4 day 1, and cycle 7 day 1. The rearrangement links TRBV28 to TRBJ2-5; D is perhaps TRBD1 (5 bases). Source: CD4+ or CD8+ T cells sorted from blood, taken in a trial of the OX40 agonist ivuxolimab. The TCR comes from an adult with an advanced solid tumor such as melanoma, head and neck, liver or kidney cancer. The chain's CDR3 is CASTQQDTLQTQYF. The CDR3, as DNA: TGTGCCAGCACCCAACAGGATACCCTGCAGACCCAGTACTTC.